This passage covers 15 T cell receptor beta chains from one sample sequenced in a study of cytomegalovirus exposure and HLA in healthy donors. Researchers ran the PCR with 60 Vbeta and 13 Jbeta primers. Some clones are missing from TCRdb's copy, which holds only in-frame ones; the method was immunoSEQ multiplex PCR. The data contain 120,000 or so clones, 70% to 80% of them singletons. Sequenced sample: PBMCs. The receptors here all came from a woman in her forties or fifties in good health and CMV-seropositive.

This sequence joins TRBV6-7 and TRBJ2-5; D uncertain. TRBV6-7 is treated as an ORF (open reading frame) with a function not yet certain. There are 12 residues in the CDR3. V lost 5 bases, J lost 4 bases, and 8 bases lay in between. The CDR3 sequence is CASSPYRETQYF. CDR3 coding DNA: TGTGCCAGCAGTCCGTACAGAGAGACCCAGTACTTC.

This clone appeared a single time. The chain joins TRBV5-5 to TRBJ1-5, with 7 positions matching TRBD1. The CDR3 consists of 14 residues. With V trimmed by 4 bases and J by 7 bases, 8 bases remained unmatched. Germline assignment: CDR1 SGHKS and CDR2 YYEKEE (reference sequence). CDR3: CASSAKGAGQPQHF. CDR3 nucleotides: TGTGCCAGCAGCGCAAAGGGGGCGGGACAGCCCCAGCATTTT.

The V call is TRBV11-2, the J call TRBJ2-7; maybe TRBD1 (6 bases). Trimming pared 5 bases from V and 0 bases from J, leaving 17 bases between. CDR1 and CDR2 from the germline V gene are SGHAT and FQNNGV. This CDR3 region has 16 residues. The CDR3 coding sequence is TGTGCCAGCAGCCCGATAAAATGGACAGACTCCTACGAGCAGTACTTC. Translation: CASSPIKWTDSYEQYF.

This clone was observed a few times. In nucleotides, the CDR3 is TGTGCCAGCAGCGTTCTCCCCGGGGCTGAAGCTTTCTTT. Its translation is CASSVLPGAEAFF. The V call is TRBV9, the J call TRBJ1-1; D call uncertain. Germline V gene lookup returns CDR1 SGDLS and CDR2 YYNGEE. V was shortened by 2 bases and J by 6 bases, with 11 bases between the two germline ends. The CDR3 has 13 amino acids.

The gene calls are TRBV27 and TRBJ2-7; 12 bases are a match to TRBD2. The CDR3 sequence is 16 residues long. The V and J ends lost 5 bases and 2 bases, in that order; junction bases with no gene match: 7. Per the germline V gene, CDR1 is MNHEY and CDR2 is SMNVEV (reference sequence). The CDR3 coding sequence is TGTGCCAGCAGTCAAACTAGCGGGGGGTGGGCCTACGAGCAGTACTTC. It translates to CASSQTSGGWAYEQYF.

The chain recombines TRBV4-3 with TRBJ2-2, with D possibly TRBD2 on 7 matching bases. CDR1 is LGHNA, CDR2 YSLEER, per germline. Trimming took 4 bases from V and 4 from J, leaving 19 bases between them. CDR3 size: 17 residues. The CDR3 nucleotides read TGCGCCAGCAGCCCACATATGGAGGGGGGGTTCACCGGGGAGCTGTTTTTT. Its protein product is CASSPHMEGGFTGELFF.

V gene TRBV5-1 combines with J gene TRBJ2-5; 11 bases are shared with TRBD2. Matching the DNA end better, TRBJ2-7 makes the J call doubtful. Germline-derived CDR1 and CDR2 are SGHRS and YFSETQ. The CDR3 covers 16 residues. DNA of the CDR3: TGCGCCAGCAGCTGGGGAACTAGCGGGAGAGCCTACGAGCAGTACTTC. Translated: CASSWGTSGRAYEQYF.

V gene TRBV7-3 combines with J gene TRBJ2-7; a weak D match, TRBD1 (6 bases). The V end lost 5 bases, the J end lost 7 bases, and 15 bases lay between the germline ends. CDR1 is SGHTA, CDR2 FQGTGA, per germline. The CDR3 runs to 13 residues. The CDR3 spells CASSPGHLSEQYF. The CDR3 DNA reads TGTGCCAGCAGCCCGGGACACCTCTCGGAGCAGTACTTC.

The chain joins TRBV7-9 to TRBJ1-2; 10 bases align to TRBD1. The CDR3 spans 14 residues. The germline V gene has CDR1 SEHNR and CDR2 FQNEAQ (reference sequence). Germline trimming cut 4 bases from V and 4 bases from J; bases unmatched to any gene: 3. CDR3 sequence: CASSSRDRGYGYTF. The CDR3 bases are TGTGCCAGCAGCTCCCGGGACAGGGGCTATGGCTACACCTTC.

This chain connects TRBV4-1 to TRBJ2-1; 10 bases fit TRBD1. Germline V lookup: CDR1 MGHRA, CDR2 YSYEKL. Germline trimming cut 1 base from V and 2 bases from J; bases unmatched to any gene: 5. The CDR3 loop spans 17 amino acids. CDR3 DNA: TGCGCCAGCAGCCAAGTTTTAGGACAGGGGGCCTACAATGAGCAGTTCTTC. This sequence encodes CASSQVLGQGAYNEQFF.

The CDR3 spells CASSLGLSTKNIQYF. CDR3 nucleotides: TGCGCCAGCAGCCTGGGACTGTCCACCAAAAACATTCAGTACTTC. The chain uses TRBV5-1 and TRBJ2-4, with D possibly matching TRBD2 (6 bases). The germline gives CDR1 SGHRS, CDR2 YFSETQ. The V gene lost 4 bases and the J gene lost 2 bases, with 13 bases spanning the gap. This CDR3 comprises 15 residues.

This sequence joins TRBV5-4 and TRBJ2-7; the D is unclear. The CDR3 has 13 amino acids. Germline V lookup: CDR1 SGHNT, CDR2 YYREEE (reference sequence). Trimming left V 6 bases short and J 4 bases short, with 14 bases between. The CDR3 DNA reads as TGTGCCAGCAAGCCCTACTTCGGGTACGAGCAGTACTTC. Encoded protein: CASKPYFGYEQYF.

The chain has TRBV7-2 and TRBJ2-5; D gene uncertain. This CDR3 is 12 amino acids long. In germline, CDR1 is SGHTA, CDR2 FQGNSA. Between the trimmed V and J ends, which lost 1 base and 9 bases, there was a span of 9 bases. The CDR3 reads CASSLDGSSQYF. The CDR3 region has the DNA TGTGCCAGCAGCTTAGATGGTAGTTCCCAGTACTTC.

V and J are TRBV19 and TRBJ1-5, with D perhaps matching TRBD1 (6 bases). The CDR3 runs 14 residues. From germline, CDR1 is LNHDA and CDR2 SQIVND (reference sequence). The germline V and J ends were trimmed by 6 bases and 3 bases, with 12 bases remaining between them. For the CDR3, the DNA is TGTGCCAGTAGGGACAGCCACTACAATCAGCCCCAGCATTTT. Residues: CASRDSHYNQPQHF.

CDR3 in DNA: TGTGCCTGGAATCTTGGTGGAGATGAAGCTTTCTTT. Protein product: CAWNLGGDEAFF. The V and J genes are TRBV30 and TRBJ1-1; D unresolved. The germline V gene encodes CDR1 GTSNPN and CDR2 SVGIG (reference sequence). V was trimmed by 4 bases and J by 7 bases, leaving 13 bases between them. The CDR3 length is 12 residues.